The T cell receptor (beta chain) described here comes from a study of CD8+CD57+ T cells in acquired aplastic anemia. On the study more broadly: Isolated CD4+ and CD8+ cells, once sorted, yielded DNA averaging around 3.1 ug. Study results and limitations: No significant patient-versus-control difference appeared in CD8+ Simpson's diversity. Common to patients and controls were 25 to 30 CD8+ CDR3 sequences.

Genomic DNA served as template for TCR beta VDJ and CDR3 profiling. A single record per CDR3 protein comes from TCRdb applying MiXCR to the reads. The table has about 180,000 distinct CDR3 sequences, around 45% seen once. The CDR3 sequence is 18 residues long. The germline V gene encodes CDR1 SGHVS and CDR2 FNYEAQ. Trimming removed 5 bases from V and 7 bases from J; junction bases left unmatched: 15. This clonotype was counted at least ten times. Its specificity is not known. The receptor was derived from a human donor in good health. V and J are TRBV7-6 and TRBJ2-7; 15 positions match TRBD2. The sequenced sample consisted of sorted CD4+, CD8+, or CD8+CD57+ T cells (not recorded which) from PBMCs. For the CDR3, the DNA is TGTGCCAGCAGCCGAACACCGGGACTAGCGGGAGGTCGGGAAGAGCAGTACTTC. It is translated as CASSRTPGLAGGREEQYF.